Presented here are 5 T cell receptor beta chains from one specimen sequenced in a study of cytomegalovirus exposure and HLA in healthy donors. The PCR employed 60 Vbeta primers together with 13 Jbeta primers. Here immunoSEQ multiplex PCR was the method, and the copy in TCRdb shows in-frame clones only, minus some. The top ten clones hold 4% to 5% of a sample with some 170,000 clones, 80% to 90% of them seen once. Material: PBMCs. These receptors all come from a woman aged 18-29 years in good health and CMV-seropositive.

The CDR3 here is CASSLASGNTEAFF. CDR3 nucleotide sequence: TGTGCCAGCAGCTTAGCGTCAGGGAACACTGAAGCTTTCTTT. The chain combines TRBV7-9 with TRBJ1-1; no definite D call. The V gene lost 0 bases and the J gene lost 1 base, with 6 bases spanning the gap. The CDR3 totals 14 residues. Germline V gene lookup returns CDR1 SEHNR and CDR2 FQNEAQ (reference sequence).

The V gene is TRBV7-6, the J gene TRBJ1-1; possibly TRBD1 for D (6 bases). V was pared by 4 bases and J by 1 base, with 10 bases between. The CDR3 is 14 residues long. CDR1 and CDR2 (germline): SGHVS, FNYEAQ. The CDR3 is CASSSGQPNTEAFF. CDR3 nucleotide sequence: TGTGCCAGCAGCTCCGGACAGCCGAACACTGAAGCTTTCTTT.

This clone is a singleton in its sample. The chain carries TRBV7-9 and TRBJ2-5; TRBD2 matches 9 bases. This CDR3 spans 13 amino acids. The germline gives CDR1 SEHNR, CDR2 FQNEAQ (reference sequence). Trimming at V came to 8 bases and at J to 4 bases, leaving 5 bases not matched to a gene. CDR3 nucleotide sequence: TGTGCCAGCCCGGGACTAGCCAGAGAGACCCAGTACTTC. Its translation: CASPGLARETQYF. Based on the CDR3 plus reference TRBV7-9 and TRBJ2-5, the full variable domain is DTGVSQNPRHKITKRGQNVTFRCDPISEHNRLYWYRQTLGQGPEFLTYFQNEAQLEKSRLLSDRFSAERPKGSFSTLEIQRTEQGDSAMYLCASPGLARETQYFGPGTRLLVL.

The rearrangement uses TRBV7-2 and TRBJ1-2; D is undetermined. Germline values: CDR1 SGHTA, CDR2 FQGNSA. Between the trimmed V and J ends, which lost 5 bases and 1 base, there was a span of 23 bases. The CDR3 consists of 18 residues. The CDR3 DNA follows: TGTGCCAGCAGCGCCCGACTGGCAGATCAATTCCTTAACTATGGCTACACCTTC. Translation: CASSARLADQFLNYGYTF.

The rearrangement links TRBV6-1 to TRBJ2-4; perhaps TRBD1 as D (6 bases). CDR1 is MNHNS, CDR2 SASEGT, per germline. The CDR3 loop spans 13 amino acids. Trimming shortened V by 10 bases and J by 7 bases, and 17 bases separated the two germline ends. The CDR3 DNA follows: TGTGCCATTTCGACAGGAGTAATTAACATTCAGTACTTC. The encoded protein is CAISTGVINIQYF.